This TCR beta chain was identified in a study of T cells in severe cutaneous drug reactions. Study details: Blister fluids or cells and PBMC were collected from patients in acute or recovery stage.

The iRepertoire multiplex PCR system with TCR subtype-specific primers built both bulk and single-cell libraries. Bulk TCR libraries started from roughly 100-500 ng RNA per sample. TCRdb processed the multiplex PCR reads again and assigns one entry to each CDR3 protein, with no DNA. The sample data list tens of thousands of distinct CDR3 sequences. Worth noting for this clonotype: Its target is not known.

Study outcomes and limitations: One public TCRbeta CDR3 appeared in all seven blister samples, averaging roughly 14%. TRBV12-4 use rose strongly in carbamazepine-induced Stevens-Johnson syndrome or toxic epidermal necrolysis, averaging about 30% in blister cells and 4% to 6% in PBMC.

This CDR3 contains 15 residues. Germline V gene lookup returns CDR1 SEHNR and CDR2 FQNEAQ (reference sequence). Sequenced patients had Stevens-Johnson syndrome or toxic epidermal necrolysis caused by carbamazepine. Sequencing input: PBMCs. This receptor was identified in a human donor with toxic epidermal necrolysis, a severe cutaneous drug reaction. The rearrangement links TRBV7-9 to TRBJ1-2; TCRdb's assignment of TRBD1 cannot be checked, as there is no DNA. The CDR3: CASSLPGQGFYGYTF.